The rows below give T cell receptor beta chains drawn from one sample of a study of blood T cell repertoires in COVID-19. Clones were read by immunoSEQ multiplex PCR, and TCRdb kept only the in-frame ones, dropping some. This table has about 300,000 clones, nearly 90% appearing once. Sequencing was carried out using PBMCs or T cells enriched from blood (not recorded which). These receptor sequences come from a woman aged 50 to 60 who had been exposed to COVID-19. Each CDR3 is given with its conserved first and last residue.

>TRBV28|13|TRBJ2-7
CASSFDISYEQYF
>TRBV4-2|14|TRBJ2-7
CASSQDFYRYEQYF
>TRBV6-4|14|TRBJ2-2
CASSDAGRPGELFF
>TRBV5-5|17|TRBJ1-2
CASSDSSGTLGTGGYTF
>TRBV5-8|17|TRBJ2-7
CASSLGKWTGSLNEQYF
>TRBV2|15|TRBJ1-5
CASSKTGALNQPQHF
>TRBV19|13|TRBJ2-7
CASSTSTGNEQYF
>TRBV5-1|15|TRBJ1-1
CASSYPGTGGTEAFF
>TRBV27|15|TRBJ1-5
CASRLQGIGNQPQHF
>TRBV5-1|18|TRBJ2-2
CASSLARGQGAHTGELFF
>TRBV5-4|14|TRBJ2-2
CASSLDRRPGELFF
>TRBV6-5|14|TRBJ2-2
CASSSTGFTGELFF
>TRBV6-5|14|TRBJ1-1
CASSFQAYRTEAFF
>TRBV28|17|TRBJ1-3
CASSLPRQGVTENTIYF
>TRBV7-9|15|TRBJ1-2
CASSLSGQPRYGYTF
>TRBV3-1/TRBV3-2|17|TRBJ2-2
CASSQGTSGGAAGELFF
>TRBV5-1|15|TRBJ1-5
CASSSGEGSGQPQHF
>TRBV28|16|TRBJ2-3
CASSLPGQGNTDTQYF
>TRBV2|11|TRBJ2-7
CASSAENEQYF
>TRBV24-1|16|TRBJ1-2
CATSDFSSSGGYGYTF
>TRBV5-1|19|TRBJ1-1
CASSRFSQQASHRDTEAFF
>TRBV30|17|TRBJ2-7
CAWSVADTRGGVYEQYF
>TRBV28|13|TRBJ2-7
CASSLWTRYEQYF
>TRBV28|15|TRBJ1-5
CASRETGGIYQPQHF
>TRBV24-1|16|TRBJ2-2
CATSEGTGVFSGELFF
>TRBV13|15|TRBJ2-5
CASSLGLRGKETQYF
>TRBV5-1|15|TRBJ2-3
CASSLGQGITDTQYF
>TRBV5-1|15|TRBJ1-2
CASSLDHAANYGYTF
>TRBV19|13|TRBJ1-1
CASSRTGYTEAFF
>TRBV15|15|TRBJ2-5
CATSRSLAGSETQYF
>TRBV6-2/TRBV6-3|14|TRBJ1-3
CASSYPGGRNTIYF
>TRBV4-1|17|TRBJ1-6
CASSKESPQGSNSPLHF
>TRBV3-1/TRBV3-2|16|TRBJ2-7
CASSQEPGLGSYEQYF
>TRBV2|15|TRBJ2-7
CASSATPGLAYEQYF
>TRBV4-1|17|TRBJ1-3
CASSQDPGRVAGNTIYF
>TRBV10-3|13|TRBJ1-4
CAIRQGLGEKLFF
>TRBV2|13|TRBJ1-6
CASSLAANSPLHF
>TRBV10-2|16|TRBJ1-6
CASSESGQGLGSPLHF
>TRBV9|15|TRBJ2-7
CASSPRGEDFYEQYF
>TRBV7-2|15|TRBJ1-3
CASSLGSGFGNTIYF
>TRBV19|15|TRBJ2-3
CASSISSGGLDTQYF